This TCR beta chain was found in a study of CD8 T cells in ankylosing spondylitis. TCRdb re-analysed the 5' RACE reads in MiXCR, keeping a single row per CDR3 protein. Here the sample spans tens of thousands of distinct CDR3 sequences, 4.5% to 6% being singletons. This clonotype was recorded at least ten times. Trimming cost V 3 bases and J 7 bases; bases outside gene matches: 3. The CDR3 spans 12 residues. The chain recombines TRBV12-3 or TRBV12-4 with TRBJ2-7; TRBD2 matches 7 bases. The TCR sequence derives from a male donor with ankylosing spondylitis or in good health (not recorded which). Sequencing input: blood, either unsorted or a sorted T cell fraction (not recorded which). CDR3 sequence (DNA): TGTGCCAGCAGTTTTTCCGGGAGGGAGCAGTACTTC. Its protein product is CASSFSGREQYF.